At least ten counts were recorded for the clone carrying this TCR beta chain. Its antigen is still unknown. This CDR3 region has 13 residues. V lost 3 bases and J lost 4; bases outside the gene matches: 3. The germline V gene has CDR1 DFQATT and CDR2 SNEGSKA (reference sequence). This entry comes from a study of neurological immune-mediated disorders. The study, taken as a whole, reports: Patients with HTLV-1-associated myelopathy had the highest level of TCR clonal expansion, whereas patients with multiple sclerosis had the lowest level, falling beneath the level found in healthy controls. Across subjects, no CDR3 amino acid sequence appeared in expanded clones of more than one subject, a finding that suggested private repertoires in all groups.

TCRdb re-derived calls from the 5' RACE reads in MiXCR, one entry per CDR3 protein. Seen here are just under 20,000 distinct CDR3 sequences, 6.5% to 9% observed once, and the top ten hold about a sixth. The TCR comes from a woman in her thirties with HTLV-1-associated myelopathy (HAM/TSP). The sequenced sample consisted of CD8+ T cells from blood. V gene TRBV20-1 combines with J gene TRBJ1-1, with 9 bases that match TRBD1. The CDR3 DNA reads TGCAGTGCTAGCGGACAGGGGATCACTGAAGCTTTCTTT. Translating gives CSASGQGITEAFF.